This T cell receptor (beta chain) is from a study of T cell changes during pregnancy in multiple sclerosis. Sequencing was performed with immunoSEQ multiplex PCR; in TCRdb, only in-frame clones are kept and a portion is missing. The table records about 67,000 clones, 89% of them present only once. V was pared by 4 bases and J by 3 bases, with 9 bases between. From germline, CDR1 is MGHRA and CDR2 YSYEKL. The CDR3 length is 13 residues. The sequencing here drew on peripheral blood, taken in the first trimester of pregnancy. The gene calls are TRBV4-1 and TRBJ1-2; D not certain. The TCR was taken from a female donor with multiple sclerosis, enrolled in a pregnancy study. The CDR3 sequence is CASSPSLDYGYTF. The DNA for the CDR3 is TGCGCCAGCAGCCCCTCACTTGACTATGGCTACACCTTC.